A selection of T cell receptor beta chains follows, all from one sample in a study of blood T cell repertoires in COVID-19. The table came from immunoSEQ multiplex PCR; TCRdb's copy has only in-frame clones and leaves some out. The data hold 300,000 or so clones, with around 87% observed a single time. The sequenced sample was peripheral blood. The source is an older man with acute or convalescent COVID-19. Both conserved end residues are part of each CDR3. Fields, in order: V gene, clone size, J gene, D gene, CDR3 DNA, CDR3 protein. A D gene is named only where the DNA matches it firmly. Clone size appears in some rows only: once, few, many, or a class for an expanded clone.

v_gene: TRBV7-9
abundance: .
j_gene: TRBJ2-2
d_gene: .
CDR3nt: TGTGCCAGCAGCCTTACGAACACCGGGGAGCTGTTTTTT
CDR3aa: CASSLTNTGELFF

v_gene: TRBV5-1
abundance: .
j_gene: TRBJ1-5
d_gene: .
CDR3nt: TGCGCCAGCAGCTTGTGGCGGGGTGAGCCCCAGCATTTT
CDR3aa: CASSLWRGEPQHF

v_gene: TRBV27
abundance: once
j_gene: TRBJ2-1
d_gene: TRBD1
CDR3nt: TGTGCCAGCAGTTTACGACAGGGGAGCACCTACAATGAGCAGTTCTTC
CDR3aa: CASSLRQGSTYNEQFF

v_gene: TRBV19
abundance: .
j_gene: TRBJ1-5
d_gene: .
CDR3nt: TGTGCCAGTAGTATAACGGGGGACGGATTCAATCAGCCCCAGCATTTT
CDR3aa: CASSITGDGFNQPQHF

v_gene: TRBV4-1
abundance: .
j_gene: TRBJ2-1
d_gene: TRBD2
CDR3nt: TGCGCCAGCAGCCAAGATCTAGCGGGGCATTTTCGCAATGAGCAGTTCTTC
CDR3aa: CASSQDLAGHFRNEQFF

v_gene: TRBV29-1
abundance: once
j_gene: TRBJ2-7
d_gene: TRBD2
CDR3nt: TGCAGCGTTGCGCTGACCTCCCGGAGGGCTAGCGGTGGGAACGAGCAGTACTTC
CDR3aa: CSVALTSRRASGGNEQYF

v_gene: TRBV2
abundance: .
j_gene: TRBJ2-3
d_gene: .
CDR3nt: TGTGCCAGCAGGAGACACGCAGGGTCAACAGATACGCAGTATTTT
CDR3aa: CASRRHAGSTDTQYF

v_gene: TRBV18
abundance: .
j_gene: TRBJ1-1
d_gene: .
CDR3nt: TGTGCCAGCTCACCAGTCGCGGGGAACACTGAAGCTTTCTTT
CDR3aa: CASSPVAGNTEAFF

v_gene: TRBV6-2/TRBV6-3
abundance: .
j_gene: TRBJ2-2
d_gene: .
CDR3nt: TGTGCCAGCAGCTATCGACAGGCTCGCTCCGGGGAGCTGTTTTTT
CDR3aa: CASSYRQARSGELFF

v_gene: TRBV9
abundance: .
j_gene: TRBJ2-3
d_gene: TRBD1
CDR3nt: TGTGCCAGCAGCGTAGCTCTTCCGGACAGGGGGGATGGTACGCAGTATTTT
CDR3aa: CASSVALPDRGDGTQYF

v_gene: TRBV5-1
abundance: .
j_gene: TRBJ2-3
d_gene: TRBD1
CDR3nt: TGCGCCAGCAGCTTTTTGGGACAGGGCACAGATACGCAGTATTTT
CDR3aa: CASSFLGQGTDTQYF

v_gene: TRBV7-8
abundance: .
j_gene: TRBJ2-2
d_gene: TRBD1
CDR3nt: TGTGCCAGCCGTTTTGCAGGGGGACCCGGGGAGCTGTTTTTT
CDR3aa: CASRFAGGPGELFF

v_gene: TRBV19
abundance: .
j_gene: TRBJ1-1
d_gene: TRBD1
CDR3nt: TGTGCCAGCTCAAGAACAGACAGGGTAAGGGACACTGAAGCTTTCTTT
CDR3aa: CASSRTDRVRDTEAFF

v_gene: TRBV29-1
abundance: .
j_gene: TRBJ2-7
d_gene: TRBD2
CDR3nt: TGCAGCGTTGAACGACTAGCGGGAAGCTACGAGCAGTACTTC
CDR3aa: CSVERLAGSYEQYF

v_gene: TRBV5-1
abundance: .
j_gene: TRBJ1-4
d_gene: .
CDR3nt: TGCGCCAGCAGCATTCATGAGACAGCCAGGGGTGAAAAACTGTTTTTT
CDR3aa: CASSIHETARGEKLFF

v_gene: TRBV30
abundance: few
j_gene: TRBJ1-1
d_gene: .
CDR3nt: TGTGCCTGGAGCGTGCAGTTGAACACTGAAGCTTTCTTT
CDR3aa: CAWSVQLNTEAFF

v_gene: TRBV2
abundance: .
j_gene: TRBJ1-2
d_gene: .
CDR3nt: TGTGCCAGCAACTACGAAAGTAAATCCTATGGCTACACCTTC
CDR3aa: CASNYESKSYGYTF

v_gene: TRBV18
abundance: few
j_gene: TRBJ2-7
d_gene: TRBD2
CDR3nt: TGTGCCAGCTCACCGGGCGGGGGGCTCTACGAGCAGTACTTC
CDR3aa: CASSPGGGLYEQYF

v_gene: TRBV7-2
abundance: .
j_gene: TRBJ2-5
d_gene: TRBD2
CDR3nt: TGTGCCAGCAGCTTATTTGGTCGGGGGGGCCCTGAGACCCAGTACTTC
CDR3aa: CASSLFGRGGPETQYF

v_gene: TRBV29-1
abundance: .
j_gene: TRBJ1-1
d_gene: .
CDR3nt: TGCAGCGTGCCAAGCACAGGCTCGAGGACTGAAGCTTTCTTT
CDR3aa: CSVPSTGSRTEAFF

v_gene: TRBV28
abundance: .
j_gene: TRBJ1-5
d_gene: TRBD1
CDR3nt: TGTGCCAGCAGACGACAGGGGTTGGGCAATCAGCCCCAGCATTTT
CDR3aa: CASRRQGLGNQPQHF

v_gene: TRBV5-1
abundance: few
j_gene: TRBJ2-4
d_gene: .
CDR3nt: TGCGCCAGCAGCCCTTCTATTATAGCATTAGCCAAAAACATTCAGTACTTC
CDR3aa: CASSPSIIALAKNIQYF

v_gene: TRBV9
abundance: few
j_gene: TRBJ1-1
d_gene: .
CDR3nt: TGTGCCAGCAGCGTAGCGGCAGGGCCCACTGAAGCTTTCTTT
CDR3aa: CASSVAAGPTEAFF

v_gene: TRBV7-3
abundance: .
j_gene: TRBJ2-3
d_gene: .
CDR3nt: TGTGCCAGCAGCTCCCCTAGCGACGGCACAGATACGCAGTATTTT
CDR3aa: CASSSPSDGTDTQYF

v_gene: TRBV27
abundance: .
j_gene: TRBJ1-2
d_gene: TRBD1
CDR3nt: TGTGCCAGCGGATTCCGGGACAGGCGCAATGGCTACACCTTC
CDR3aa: CASGFRDRRNGYTF

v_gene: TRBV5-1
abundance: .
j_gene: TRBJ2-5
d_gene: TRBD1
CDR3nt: TGCGCCAGCAGCTTGGGGACAGGGTTTCAAGAGACCCAGTACTTC
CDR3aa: CASSLGTGFQETQYF

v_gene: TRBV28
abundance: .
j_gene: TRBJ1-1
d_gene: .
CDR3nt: TGTGCCAGCAGTTGGCCAGGGGCGAACACTGAAGCTTTCTTT
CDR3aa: CASSWPGANTEAFF

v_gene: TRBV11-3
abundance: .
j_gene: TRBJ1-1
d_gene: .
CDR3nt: TGTGCCAGCAGCCAATACCAGGGTGGTGAAGCTTTCTTT
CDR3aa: CASSQYQGGEAFF

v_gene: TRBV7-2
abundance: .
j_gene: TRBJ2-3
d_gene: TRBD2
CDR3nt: TGTGCCAGCAGCCCAGGACTAGCGGGGGGCACAGATACGCAGTATTTT
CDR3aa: CASSPGLAGGTDTQYF

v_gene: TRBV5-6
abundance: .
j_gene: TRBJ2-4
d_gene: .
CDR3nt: TGTGCCAGCAGCTATCGTGATGCTACAAACATTCAGTACTTC
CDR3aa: CASSYRDATNIQYF

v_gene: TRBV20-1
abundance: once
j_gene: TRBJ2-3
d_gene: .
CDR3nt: TGCAGTGCTGATACTAGTTCCACGCAGTATTTT
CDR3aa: CSADTSSTQYF

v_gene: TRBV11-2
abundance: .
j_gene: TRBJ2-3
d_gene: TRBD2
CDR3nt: TGTGCCAGCAGCTTCCGAAGCGGGAGACGTACAGATACGCAGTATTTT
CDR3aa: CASSFRSGRRTDTQYF

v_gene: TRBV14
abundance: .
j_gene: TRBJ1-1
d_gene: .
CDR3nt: TGTGCCAGCAGCCAATTGGGGCAGGGTGACACTGAAGCTTTCTTT
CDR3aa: CASSQLGQGDTEAFF

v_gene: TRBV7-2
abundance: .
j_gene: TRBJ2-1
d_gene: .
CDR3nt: TGTGCCAGCAGCTTAGGCCCGAGCCTCTCCTACAATGAGCAGTTCTTC
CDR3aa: CASSLGPSLSYNEQFF

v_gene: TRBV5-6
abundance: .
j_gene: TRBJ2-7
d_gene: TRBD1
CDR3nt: TGTGCCAGCAGCTTGGTAGGGACAGGGCGGGAGCAGTACTTC
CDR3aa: CASSLVGTGREQYF